A selection of T cell receptor beta chains follows, all from one sample in a study of CD8+ T cells in alopecia areata. Measured with immunoSEQ multiplex PCR; TCRdb has only the in-frame clones, and not every one. The sample includes about 70,000 clones, roughly half of them seen just once. This material consisted of CD8+ T cells sorted from blood, taken at week 0. The receptors were sampled from a human donor with alopecia areata. Both conserved end residues are part of each CDR3. D genes are given only for firm matches. The listing skips clone size in some rows; elsewhere it reads once, few, many or a size class.

d_call	j_call	v_call	clone_size	cdr3_nt	cdr3_aa
-	TRBJ1-1	TRBV15	-	TGTGCCACCAGCAGTGGGCGAGTGAACACTGAAGCTTTCTTT	CATSSGRVNTEAFF
-	TRBJ2-2	TRBV11-2	few	TGTGCCAGCAGCTTAGGGCAGAACACCGGGGAGCTGTTTTTT	CASSLGQNTGELFF
TRBD1	TRBJ2-7	TRBV29-1	few	TGCAGCGTAGGACAGGGGATCCCCTACGAGCAGTACTTC	CSVGQGIPYEQYF
-	TRBJ2-7	TRBV19	-	TGTGCCAGTAGTATTGGGGGGATCAGCCACGAGCAGTACTTC	CASSIGGISHEQYF
-	TRBJ2-1	TRBV29-1	few	TGCAGCGTTGAACACGGAGGGGGCGCGTTCGACAATGAGCAGTTCTTC	CSVEHGGGAFDNEQFF
TRBD1	TRBJ1-2	TRBV14	-	TGTGCCAGCAGCCCATGGAGCGGGCAGGGGGCTATCAACTATGGCTACACCTTC	CASSPWSGQGAINYGYTF
-	TRBJ2-5	TRBV13	-	TGTGCCAGCAGCTTCTCGGCGGGAATCCAAGAGACCCAGTACTTC	CASSFSAGIQETQYF
-	TRBJ1-5	TRBV19	-	TGTGCCAGCGCTACAGGGCCCAATCAGCCCCAGCATTTT	CASATGPNQPQHF
-	TRBJ2-3	TRBV29-1	-	TGCAGCCCCGGCAGGAATACGCAGTATTTT	CSPGRNTQYF
TRBD2	TRBJ2-1	TRBV29-1	-	TGCAGCGGACGGACTAGCGGTCTAAGGAATGAGCAGTTCTTC	CSGRTSGLRNEQFF
-	TRBJ1-1	TRBV7-9	few	TGTGCCAGCACCAATAAGGGGACTGAAGCTTTCTTT	CASTNKGTEAFF
TRBD1	TRBJ2-7	TRBV9	-	TGTGCCAGCAGCGCCAGGGACAGTGCCTACGAGCAGTACTTC	CASSARDSAYEQYF
TRBD1	TRBJ1-5	TRBV30	-	TGTGCCTTATCCGGGACAGGGGGCGTTCAGCCCCAGCATTTT	CALSGTGGVQPQHF
-	TRBJ1-2	TRBV2	-	TGTGCCAGCAGTTCACCTGCTAACTATGGCTACACCTTC	CASSSPANYGYTF
-	TRBJ1-1	TRBV11-2	few	TGTGCCAGCAGCTTGGACGGGACTGAAGCTTTCTTT	CASSLDGTEAFF
TRBD2	TRBJ2-7	TRBV7-8	-	TGTGCCAGCAGCGTCTACGGGACTAGCTACGAGCAGTACTTC	CASSVYGTSYEQYF
TRBD2	TRBJ2-7	TRBV7-2	-	TGTGCCAGCCGAGGACTAGCGGGGGACTCCTACGAGCAGTACTTC	CASRGLAGDSYEQYF
TRBD1	TRBJ2-3	TRBV29-1	-	TGCAGCGTTGGCAACAGGGGGCAAGATACGCAGTATTTT	CSVGNRGQDTQYF
-	TRBJ2-2	TRBV29-1	-	TGCAGCGTTAATGAAGGACGCGGGGCCGGGGAGCTGTTTTTT	CSVNEGRGAGELFF
TRBD2	TRBJ2-1	TRBV6-5	-	TGTGCCTCCAAGCGGGAGGGCCTCAATGAGCAGTTCTTC	CASKREGLNEQFF
TRBD1	TRBJ2-4	TRBV6-1	once	TGTGCCAGCAGTGAAGACGGGACAGGGGGCTACAAAAACATTCAGTACTTC	CASSEDGTGGYKNIQYF
-	TRBJ2-7	TRBV6-1	once	TGTGCCGGAGGCTACGAGCAGTACTTC	CAGGYEQYF
-	TRBJ1-2	TRBV30	many	TGTGCCTGGAACCATAACTATGGCTACACCTTC	CAWNHNYGYTF
-	TRBJ2-5	TRBV18	many	TGTGCCAGCTCACCACGGCGGGAAGAGACCCAGTACTTC	CASSPRREETQYF
TRBD1	TRBJ2-7	TRBV4-1	-	TGCGCCAGCAGCCAAGTTCCCGGACAGGACTACGAGCAGTACTTC	CASSQVPGQDYEQYF
-	TRBJ2-3	TRBV7-8	-	TGTGCCAGCAGCCGCCGACAGGATACGCAGTATTTT	CASSRRQDTQYF
TRBD2	TRBJ2-3	TRBV28	few	TGTGCCAGCAGTCCCCCGGGACTAGCGGGACCCACAGATACGCAGTATTTT	CASSPPGLAGPTDTQYF
-	TRBJ2-7	TRBV18	-	TGTGCCAGCTCACCACCGTCGGGCTACGAGCAGTACTTC	CASSPPSGYEQYF
TRBD1	TRBJ1-2	TRBV27	-	TGTGCCAGCAGTTTTGGGGGGACAGGGTCCCCCTATGGCTACACCTTC	CASSFGGTGSPYGYTF
-	TRBJ2-7	TRBV2	-	TGTGCCAGCAGTGACCCCAACCGATGGCACGAGCAGTACTTC	CASSDPNRWHEQYF
-	TRBJ2-3	TRBV29-1	few	TGCAGCGTTGAAGATCCGGCTAGCGCCCATACGCAGTATTTT	CSVEDPASAHTQYF
-	TRBJ1-5	TRBV28	-	TGTGCCAGCAGCCAAAAAACAGGGAATCAGCCCCAGCATTTT	CASSQKTGNQPQHF
-	TRBJ2-7	TRBV13	-	TGTGCCAGCAGCTTACAGCGGAACGAGCAGTACTTC	CASSLQRNEQYF
TRBD2	TRBJ2-1	TRBV6-5	-	TGTGCCAGCAGTGCGGGAGTCCCCTACAATGAGCAGTTCTTC	CASSAGVPYNEQFF
-	TRBJ1-4	TRBV6-6	few	TGTGCCAGCAGGGGGTCAGGGACGGGTGAAAAACTGTTTTTT	CASRGSGTGEKLFF
-	TRBJ2-7	TRBV28	-	TGTGCCAGCAGACCGAGACTGGACTACGAGCAGTACTTC	CASRPRLDYEQYF
TRBD2	TRBJ2-5	TRBV4-1	-	TGCGCCAGCAGCCAACTATATGCGGGAGACGAGACCCAGTACTTC	CASSQLYAGDETQYF
-	TRBJ2-1	TRBV28	-	TGTGCCAGCAAGTCCGGGCTGAATCAGTTCTTC	CASKSGLNQFF
TRBD1	TRBJ1-5	TRBV28	-	TGTGCCAGCAGTTGGGACAGGGGGCGCCAGCCCCAGCATTTT	CASSWDRGRQPQHF
-	TRBJ2-5	TRBV7-9	-	TGTGCCAGCAGCTTAGAGGATCCGACCCAGTACTTC	CASSLEDPTQYF
-	TRBJ2-5	TRBV28	-	TGTGCCAGCAGTTCCAGGACAGTTCAAGAGACCCAGTACTTC	CASSSRTVQETQYF
-	TRBJ1-2	TRBV7-9	-	TGTGCCAGCAGTTTTACAGGGACCTATGGCTACACCTTC	CASSFTGTYGYTF
-	TRBJ2-3	TRBV29-1	-	TGCAGCGTTGAAGATTCTGGACTAATAGATACGCAGTATTTT	CSVEDSGLIDTQYF
-	TRBJ2-7	TRBV14	-	TGTGCCAGCAGCCAAGTATTGCACGAGCAGTACTTC	CASSQVLHEQYF
TRBD1	TRBJ2-1	TRBV2	-	TGTGCCAGCAGTGCACCGGGACAGGGGTACAATGAGCAGTTCTTC	CASSAPGQGYNEQFF
-	TRBJ1-1	TRBV5-1	-	TGCGCCAGCAGCTTGTTAATGAACACTGAAGCTTTCTTT	CASSLLMNTEAFF
-	TRBJ2-1	TRBV6-4	few	TGTGCCAGCAGTGACGGGCGCGAGACTAGAGAGCAGTTCTTC	CASSDGRETREQFF
-	TRBJ2-1	TRBV29-1	-	TGCAGCGTGACGGGTGAGCAGTTCTTC	CSVTGEQFF
TRBD2	TRBJ2-2	TRBV30	-	TGTGCCTGGAGTAAGGGGGAAACTAGCGGGGATTACTCCGGGGAGCTGTTTTTT	CAWSKGETSGDYSGELFF
-	TRBJ2-2	TRBV19	few	TGTGCCAGTAGTTCTTACTTCGTGAACACCGGGGAGCTGTTTTTT	CASSSYFVNTGELFF
-	TRBJ1-1	TRBV5-1	-	TGCGCCAGCAGCTTGGGGGACACATGGGAAGCTTTCTTT	CASSLGDTWEAFF
-	TRBJ2-1	TRBV6-6	-	TGTGCCAGCAGTCAGGACAGCGGGATCAATGAGCAGTTCTTC	CASSQDSGINEQFF
-	TRBJ1-5	TRBV7-9	few	TGTGCCAGCAGCCGGACATATGGGACGGATAGCAATCAGCCCCAGCATTTT	CASSRTYGTDSNQPQHF
-	TRBJ2-6	TRBV6-1	-	TGTGCCAGCAGTGAAGCCGCGGGGACTGGGGCCAACGTCCTGACTTTC	CASSEAAGTGANVLTF
TRBD1	TRBJ2-5	TRBV7-6	-	TGTGCCAGCAGCTCCCGGGACAGCCAAGAGACCCAGTACTTC	CASSSRDSQETQYF